A selection of T cell receptor beta chains follows, all from one sample in a study of shared clonotypes between healthy human individuals. Measured with immunoSEQ multiplex PCR; TCRdb has only the in-frame clones, and not every one. The table lists around 2.1 million clones, around 93% of them singletons, with over 1.5% in the top ten. Sequenced material: naive CD8+ T cells from PBMCs. The receptor source for this set is a man younger than 35 in good health. Some clones in this sample may be carry-over from other donors' samples. Each CDR3 is given with its conserved first and last residue. The D gene is left open where the match is weak. Size tells how often a clone was seen (once, few, many) or the class of an expanded clone, and some rows leave it out.

D | size | J | V | DNA | CDR3
. | . | TRBJ1-2 | TRBV19 | TGTGCCAGTAGTACCCGGGAGGTCAACTATGGCTACACCTTC | CASSTREVNYGYTF
. | once | TRBJ1-4 | TRBV28 | TGTGCCAGCTTCGGGGCCCCAACTAATGAAAAACTGTTTTTT | CASFGAPTNEKLFF
. | . | TRBJ2-1 | TRBV27 | TGTGCCAGCAGTTTCCAGGGCCCCAATGAGCAGTTCTTC | CASSFQGPNEQFF
TRBD1 | . | TRBJ1-1 | TRBV28 | TGTGCCAGCAGACCGACAGGGCAGGCTGAAGCTTTCTTT | CASRPTGQAEAFF
TRBD1 | . | TRBJ2-2 | TRBV5-1 | TGCGCCAGCAGCTTGGACAGGGGGCTCGGGGAGCTGTTTTTT | CASSLDRGLGELFF
TRBD1 | . | TRBJ1-2 | TRBV30 | TGTGCCTGGGACGGCAGGGGGACTGCCTATGGCTACACCTTC | CAWDGRGTAYGYTF
. | once | TRBJ2-4 | TRBV6-1 | TGTGCCAGCAGTGAACGCCTTCTCGGGCCTTTGGGGGACATTCAGTACTTC | CASSERLLGPLGDIQYF
TRBD1 | . | TRBJ2-2 | TRBV13 | TGTGCCAGCAGCCAACCAGGGGGCTCGAACACCGGGGAGCTGTTTTTT | CASSQPGGSNTGELFF
. | . | TRBJ2-5 | TRBV19 | TGTGCCAGTAGTATTAGAATCCGAAAGGTGGGAGAGACCCAGTACTTC | CASSIRIRKVGETQYF
TRBD1 | . | TRBJ1-3 | TRBV9 | TGTGCCAGCAGCGGTCGACAGGGGGATGGAAACACCATATATTTT | CASSGRQGDGNTIYF
. | . | TRBJ2-7 | TRBV6-5 | TGTGCCAGCAGTTACGGAGGACCTTTGTCCTACGAGCAGTACTTC | CASSYGGPLSYEQYF
. | few | TRBJ1-3 | TRBV9 | TGTGCCAGCAGCGGCCGGGAGGGCTCTGGAAACACCATATATTTT | CASSGREGSGNTIYF